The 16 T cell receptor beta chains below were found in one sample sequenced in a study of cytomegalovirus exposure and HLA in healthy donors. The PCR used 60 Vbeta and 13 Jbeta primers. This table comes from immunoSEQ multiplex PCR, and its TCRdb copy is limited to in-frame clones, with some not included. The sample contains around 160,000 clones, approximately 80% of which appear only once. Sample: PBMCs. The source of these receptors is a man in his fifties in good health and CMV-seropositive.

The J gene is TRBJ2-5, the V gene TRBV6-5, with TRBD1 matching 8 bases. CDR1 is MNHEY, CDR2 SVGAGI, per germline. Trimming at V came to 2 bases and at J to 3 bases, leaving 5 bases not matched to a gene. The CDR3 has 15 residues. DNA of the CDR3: TGTGCCAGCAGTTACCCCCCGACAGGGGAAGAGACCCAGTACTTC. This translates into CASSYPPTGEETQYF.

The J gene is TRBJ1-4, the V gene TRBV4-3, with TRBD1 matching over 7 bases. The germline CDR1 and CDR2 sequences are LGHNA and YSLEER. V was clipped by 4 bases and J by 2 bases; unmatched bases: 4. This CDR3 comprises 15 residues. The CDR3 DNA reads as TGCGCCAGCAGCCGGACCAGGGGGACTAATGAAAAACTGTTTTTT. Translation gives CASSRTRGTNEKLFF.

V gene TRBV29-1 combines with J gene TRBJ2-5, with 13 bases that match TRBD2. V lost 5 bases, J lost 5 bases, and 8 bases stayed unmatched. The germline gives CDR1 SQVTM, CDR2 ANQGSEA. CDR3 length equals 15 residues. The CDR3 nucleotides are TGCAGCGTTCTCGGACTAGCGGGGGCCGCTGAGACCCAGTACTTC. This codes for CSVLGLAGAAETQYF.

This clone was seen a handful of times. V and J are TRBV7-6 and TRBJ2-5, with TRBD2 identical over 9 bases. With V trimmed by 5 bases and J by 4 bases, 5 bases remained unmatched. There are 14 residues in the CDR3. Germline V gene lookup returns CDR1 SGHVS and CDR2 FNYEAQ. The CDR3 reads CASSLVAGVETQYF. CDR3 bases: TGTGCCAGCAGCCTGGTAGCGGGGGTAGAGACCCAGTACTTC.

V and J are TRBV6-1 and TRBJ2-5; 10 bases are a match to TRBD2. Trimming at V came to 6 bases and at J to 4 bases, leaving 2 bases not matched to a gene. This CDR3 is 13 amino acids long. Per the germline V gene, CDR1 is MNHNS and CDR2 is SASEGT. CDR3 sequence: CASRLAGVETQYF. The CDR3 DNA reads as TGTGCCAGCAGGCTAGCGGGGGTAGAGACCCAGTACTTC.

The CDR3 DNA follows: TGTGCCACCAGCAGCCCCAGGGTTTTCGGCTACACCTTC. It specifies CATSSPRVFGYTF. The V and J genes are TRBV15 and TRBJ1-2; maybe TRBD1 (5 bases). CDR3 length: 13 residues. Looked up from germline, CDR1 is LNHNV and CDR2 is YYDKDF (reference sequence). The V end was cut by 3 bases, the J end by 8 bases, with 13 bases between. Based on the CDR3 plus reference TRBV15 and TRBJ1-2, the full variable domain is DAMVIQNPRYQVTQFGKPVTLSCSQTLNHNVMYWYQQKSSQAPKLLFHYYDKDFNNEADTPDNFQSRRPNTSFCFLDIRSPGLGDTAMYLCATSSPRVFGYTFGSGTRLTVV.

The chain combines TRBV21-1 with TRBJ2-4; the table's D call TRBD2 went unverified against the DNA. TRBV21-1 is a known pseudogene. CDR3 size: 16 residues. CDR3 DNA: TGTGCCAGCAGCAAAGTGGCAGGGAGGCCCAAAAACATTCAGTACTTC. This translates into CASSKVAGRPKNIQYF.

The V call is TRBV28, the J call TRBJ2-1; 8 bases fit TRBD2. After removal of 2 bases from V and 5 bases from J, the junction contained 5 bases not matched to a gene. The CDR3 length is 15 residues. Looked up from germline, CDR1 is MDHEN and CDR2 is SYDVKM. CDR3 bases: TGTGCCAGCAGTTTACTTAGCGGGGCCGACAATGAGCAGTTCTTC. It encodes CASSLLSGADNEQFF.

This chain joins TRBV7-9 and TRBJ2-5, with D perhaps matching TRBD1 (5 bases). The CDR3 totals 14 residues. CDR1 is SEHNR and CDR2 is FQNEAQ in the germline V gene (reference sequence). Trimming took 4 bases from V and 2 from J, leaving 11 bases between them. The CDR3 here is CASSSREGQETQYF. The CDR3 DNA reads TGTGCCAGCAGCTCCAGGGAAGGTCAAGAGACCCAGTACTTC. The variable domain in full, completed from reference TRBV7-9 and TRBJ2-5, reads DTGVSQNPRHKITKRGQNVTFRCDPISEHNRLYWYRQTLGQGPEFLTYFQNEAQLEKSRLLSDRFSAERPKGSFSTLEIQRTEQGDSAMYLCASSSREGQETQYFGPGTRLLVL.

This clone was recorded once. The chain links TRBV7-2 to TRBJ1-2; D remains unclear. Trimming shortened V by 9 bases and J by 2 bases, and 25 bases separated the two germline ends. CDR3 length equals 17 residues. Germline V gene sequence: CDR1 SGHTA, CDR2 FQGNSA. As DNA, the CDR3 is TGTGCCAGTAGTACTCGTCCGAGGGTGAGTGGCAACTATGGCTACACCTTC. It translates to CASSTRPRVSGNYGYTF.

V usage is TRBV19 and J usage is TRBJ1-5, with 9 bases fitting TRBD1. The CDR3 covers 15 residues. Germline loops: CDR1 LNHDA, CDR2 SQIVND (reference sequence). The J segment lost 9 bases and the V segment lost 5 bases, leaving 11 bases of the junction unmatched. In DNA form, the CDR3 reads TGTGCCAGTAGTGCACGGGACAGGGATTTTCGGCCCCAGCATTTT. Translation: CASSARDRDFRPQHF. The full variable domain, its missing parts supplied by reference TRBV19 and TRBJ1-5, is DGGITQSPKYLFRKEGQNVTLSCEQNLNHDAMYWYRQDPGQGLRLIYYSQIVNDFQKGDIAEGYSVSREKKESFPLTVTSAQKNPTAFYLCASSARDRDFRPQHFGDGTRLSIL.

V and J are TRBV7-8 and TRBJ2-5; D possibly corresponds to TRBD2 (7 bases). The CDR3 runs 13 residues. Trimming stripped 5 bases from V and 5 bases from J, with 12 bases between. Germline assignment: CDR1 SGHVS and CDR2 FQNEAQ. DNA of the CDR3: TGTGCCAGCAGCGGCGGGGGCAGGGAGACCCAGTACTTC. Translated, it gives CASSGGGRETQYF. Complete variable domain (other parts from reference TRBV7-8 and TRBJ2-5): GAGVSQSPRYKVAKRGQDVALRCDPISGHVSLFWYQQALGQGPEFLTYFQNEAQLDKSGLPSDRFFAERPEGSVSTLKIQRTQQEDSAVYLCASSGGGRETQYFGPGTRLLVL.

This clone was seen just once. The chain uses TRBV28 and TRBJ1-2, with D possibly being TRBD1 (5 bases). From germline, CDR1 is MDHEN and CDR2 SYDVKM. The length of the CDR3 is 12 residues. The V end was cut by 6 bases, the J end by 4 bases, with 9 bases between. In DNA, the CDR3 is TGTGCCAGCAGGGGGACTGTCTATGGCTACACCTTC. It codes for CASRGTVYGYTF.

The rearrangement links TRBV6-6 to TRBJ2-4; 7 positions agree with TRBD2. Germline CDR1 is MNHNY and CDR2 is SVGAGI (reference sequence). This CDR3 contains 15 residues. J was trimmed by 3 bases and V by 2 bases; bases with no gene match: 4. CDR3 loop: CASSYPGEGKNIQYF. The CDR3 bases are TGTGCCAGCAGTTACCCCGGGGAGGGCAAAAACATTCAGTACTTC.

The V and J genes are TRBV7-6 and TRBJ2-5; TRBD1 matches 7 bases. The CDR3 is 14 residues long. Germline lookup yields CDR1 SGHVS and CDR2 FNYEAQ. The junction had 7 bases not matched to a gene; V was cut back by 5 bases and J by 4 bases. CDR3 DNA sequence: TGTGCCAGCAGCCAAAGGACAGGCCGAGAGACCCAGTACTTC. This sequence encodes CASSQRTGRETQYF.

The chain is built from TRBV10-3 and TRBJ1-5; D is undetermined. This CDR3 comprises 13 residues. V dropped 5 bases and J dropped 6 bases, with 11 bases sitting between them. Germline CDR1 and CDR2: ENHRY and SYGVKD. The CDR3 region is CAISFGMGQPQHF. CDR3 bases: TGTGCCATCAGTTTCGGGATGGGTCAGCCCCAGCATTTT.